This entry features one TCR beta chain sequence. Its antigen specificity is not known. The sample holds no much larger clone one base away, and base qualities are not on file. Sequences MNHNS (CDR1) and SASEGT (CDR2) are obtained from the germline V gene. V and J are trimmed by 4 bases and 2 bases, and the gene matches miss 6 bases of the junction. The CDR3 contains 16 residues, cysteine and phenylalanine counted. Left in the record is the CDR3 DNA by itself, 48 bases read in frame from the first base. The source of the sample is a study of blood T cell repertoires in COVID-19 (dated by TCRdb to about 2020). For the wider study: Samples from collaborators originated in the United States, Italy and Spain and spanned both the acute and convalescent phases of COVID-19. The prospective study material was composed of cDNA or gDNA derived from T cells, B-cell-depleted T cells, or PBMCs. The sample metadata nearly always contained a de-identified subject ID, COVID-19 status, age in years and sex. The dataset comprised deeply sampled blood TCRbeta repertoires from subjects exposed to, actively infected with, or recovered from COVID-19. Samples were obtained from the ongoing ImmuneRACE study (first 160 participants) and from roughly 1,300 subjects provided by 6 global collaborators. Where available, HLA class I and class II types were obtained from metadata supplied by the sample provider rather than from assay-based typing. The repertoires were released in a freely available public database meant as a resource for research on the immune response to SARS-CoV-2.

TCRbeta CDR3 regions were amplified from genomic DNA by means of the immunoSEQ Assay, a bias-controlled multiplex PCR. As for the original processing: Within the assay, amplification of reference gene primers was used to estimate how many nucleated cells each sample contained. Sequence reads were collapsed and filtered to measure the absolute abundance of every unique TCRbeta CDR3 rearrangement. Productive Simpson clonality was computed per sample as the square root of Simpson's diversity index over productive rearrangements. What TCRdb holds here is the immuneACCESS table cut down to in-frame rearrangements. Part of the clones is not present; checked against another copy, under half of the missing clones reflect an unresolved V gene, and the others are unexplained. The V and J calls and clone size are taken from that table; D and trimming were inferred from the DNA. Here the sample has 300,000 to 450,000 clones; about 89% occur a single time. In total, the top ten clones hold less than 11% of the sample.

Broader findings and caveats from the paper: How much clinical and demographic metadata was included differed by source and by participant, and the metadata was provided uncurated.

One collaborating source in Seattle enrolled patients during active infection and followed them longitudinally through the course of disease. Each collaborating institution followed its own protocols to collect whole blood in K2EDTA tubes. For TCRbeta analysis, collaborator samples were shipped as frozen whole blood, as isolated PBMCs, or as DNA extracted from either sample type. The sample taken for sequencing was peripheral blood. This receptor was identified in a woman under 40 with COVID-19, enrolled during active disease. Recombination linked TRBV6-1 to TRBJ2-3; TRBD1 matches 10 bases in the middle. The CDR3 protein: CASSVQTGGLTDTQYF. The sequenced DNA: TGTGCCAGCAGTGTCCAGACAGGGGGCCTCACAGATACGCAGTATTTT.